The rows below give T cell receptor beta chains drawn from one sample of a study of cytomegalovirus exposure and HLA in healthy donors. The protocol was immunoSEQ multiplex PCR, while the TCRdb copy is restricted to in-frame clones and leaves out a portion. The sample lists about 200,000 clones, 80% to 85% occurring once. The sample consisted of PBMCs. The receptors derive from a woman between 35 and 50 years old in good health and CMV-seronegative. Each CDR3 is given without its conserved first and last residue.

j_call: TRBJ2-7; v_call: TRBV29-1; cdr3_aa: SANTGGNPYEQY
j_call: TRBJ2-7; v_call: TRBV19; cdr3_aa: ASSGLAGGNYEQY
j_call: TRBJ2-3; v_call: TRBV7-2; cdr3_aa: ASTSQGAGTQY
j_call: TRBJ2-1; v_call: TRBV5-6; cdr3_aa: ASSMAGTGVDEQF
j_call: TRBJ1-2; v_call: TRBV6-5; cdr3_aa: ASSYRGYGYT
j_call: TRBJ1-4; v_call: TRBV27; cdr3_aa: ASSYTTNEKLF
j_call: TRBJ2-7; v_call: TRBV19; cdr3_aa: ASSIATSGSNHEQY
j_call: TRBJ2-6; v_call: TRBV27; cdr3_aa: ASSRRQGISGANVLT
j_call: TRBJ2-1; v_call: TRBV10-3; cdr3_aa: AISGTSGSSYNEQF
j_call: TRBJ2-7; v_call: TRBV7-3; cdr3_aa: ASLGLDYEQY
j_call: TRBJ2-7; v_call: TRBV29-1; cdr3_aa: SVEPQPYEQY
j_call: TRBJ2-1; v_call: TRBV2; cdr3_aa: ASRTGEQF
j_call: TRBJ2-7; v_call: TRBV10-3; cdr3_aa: AISPGLHNEQY
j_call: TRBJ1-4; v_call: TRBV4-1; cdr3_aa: ASSQPGGQGREKLF
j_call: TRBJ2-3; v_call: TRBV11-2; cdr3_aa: ASSSPGLARDTQY
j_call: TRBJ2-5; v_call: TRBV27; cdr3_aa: ASSRQQQETQY
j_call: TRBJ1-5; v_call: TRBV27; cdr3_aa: ASSFRDRNQPQH
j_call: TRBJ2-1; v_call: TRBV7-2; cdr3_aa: ASSQNRLAGGDEQF
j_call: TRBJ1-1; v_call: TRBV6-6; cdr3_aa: ASRIGTVDTEAF
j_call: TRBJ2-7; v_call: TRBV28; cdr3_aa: ASSSPTGDPYEQY
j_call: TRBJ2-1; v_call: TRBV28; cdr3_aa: ASSLFLAPSGGGSNEQF
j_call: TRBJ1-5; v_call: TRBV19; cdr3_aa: ASSIQVGNQPQH
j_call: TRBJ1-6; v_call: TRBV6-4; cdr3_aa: ASRGQNNSPLH
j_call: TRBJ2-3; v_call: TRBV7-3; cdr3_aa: ASSLIGGSNADTQY